This T cell receptor beta chain appears in the sequencing data of a study of shared clonotypes between healthy human individuals. Study summary: Three plates were used per donor for CD4 naive, three for CD4 memory, two for CD8 naive and one for CD8 memory. Overall study findings and caveats: Inspection by rarefaction showed sorted-subset sequencing to be incomplete despite large depth. In general, naive subsets displayed greater estimated richness than memory subsets did. Generation probabilities were higher for clonotypes shared across all four sorted-subset donors than for unshared ones.

About this clone itself: Antigen unknown. Other DNA sequences from this sample encode an identical CDR3 as well.

The length of the CDR3 is 12 residues. Germline assignment: CDR1 MDHEN and CDR2 SYDVKM. V was trimmed by 3 bases and J by 3 bases, leaving 6 bases between them. Sequenced by immunoSEQ multiplex PCR; TCRdb stores in-frame clones only, minus some. Altogether 2 million to 2.5 million clones are present, approximately 95% being singletons, with the ten largest covering approximately 0.4%. Material for sequencing was naive CD4+ T cells from PBMCs. Specified subset: CD45RA+ positively selected. The receptor was isolated from a man between 18 and 29 years old in good health. Some clones in this sample may be carry-over from other donors' samples. The rearrangement joins TRBV28 to TRBJ2-7, with unresolved D. CDR3 sequence reads: CASSFSSYEQYF. CDR3 sequence (DNA): TGTGCCAGCAGTTTTTCCAGCTACGAGCAGTACTTC.